These 18 T cell receptor beta chains share one sample of origin, sequenced in a study of T cell repertoires in cytomegalovirus infection. TCRdb itself ran the reads through MiXCR, one entry per CDR3 protein. The sample holds about 400,000 distinct CDR3 sequences, 15% to 20% seen once. Specimen: PBMCs. The receptors here all came from a human donor in good health (CMV status not recorded). Some clones in this sample may be carry-over from other donors' samples.

This clonotype was recorded many times. The CDR3 sequence is CASSVLYQPQHF. The CDR3 DNA sequence: TGTGCCAGCAGCGTCCTTTATCAGCCCCAGCATTTT. The chain has TRBV7-2 and TRBJ1-5; D unclear. Per the germline V gene, CDR1 is SGHTA and CDR2 is FQGNSA. This CDR3 has 12 amino acids. Trimming removed 5 bases from V and 5 bases from J, with 7 bases in between.

This clonotype was picked up a small number of times. The genes are TRBV29-1 and TRBJ2-7; a weak D match, TRBD2 (5 bases). The germline CDR1 and CDR2 sequences are SQVTM and ANQGSEA. Trimming took off 7 bases at V and 2 bases at J, with 12 bases between the two ends. The CDR3 covers 12 residues. CDR3 residues: CSGVSGTYEQYF. The DNA for the CDR3 is TGCAGCGGGGTGAGCGGTACCTACGAGCAGTACTTC.

In its sample, this clonotype was seen many times. The chain couples TRBV7-2 to TRBJ1-3; a possible D gene is TRBD1 (5 bases). This CDR3 is built from 16 residues. V was cut by 3 bases and J by 2 bases, with 14 bases left in between. The germline gives CDR1 SGHTA, CDR2 FQGNSA. As DNA, the CDR3 is TGTGCCAGCAGCTTTGAGGGGCGCAAGACTGGAAACACCATATATTTT. Protein sequence: CASSFEGRKTGNTIYF.

This chain links TRBV2 with TRBJ1-6; D is undetermined. Germline V CDR1 and CDR2: SNHLY, FYNNEI. V shed 10 bases and J shed 0 bases, with 16 bases lying between them. The length of the CDR3 is 16 residues. CDR3 bases: TGTGCCACCCTCCCACGGGGAAGCTCCTATAATTCACCCCTCCACTTT. Its protein is CATLPRGSSYNSPLHF.

This clonotype has more than one count but fewer than ten. CDR3 bases: TGTGCCGCCCAACGTTCGGGGGGCGCAGATACGCAGTATTTT. Protein product: CAAQRSGGADTQYF. The chain couples TRBV6-2 or TRBV6-3 to TRBJ2-3; weak D call: TRBD2 (7 bases). CDR1 is MNHEY, CDR2 SVGEGT, per germline. V was cut by 11 bases and J by 4 bases, with 19 bases left in between. The CDR3 covers 14 residues.

This clonotype was seen only a few times. The chain recombines TRBV19 with TRBJ2-4; D gene ambiguous. The CDR3 has 13 residues. Germline V gene lookup returns CDR1 LNHDA and CDR2 SQIVND (reference sequence). The CDR3 coding sequence is TGTGGGGCAAGGGATCTAGCCAAAAACATTCAGTACTTC. Translating it yields CGARDLAKNIQYF.

Remarks on this clonotype: The junction shows a germline mismatch at one end, possibly a read error. This chain uses TRBV28 with TRBJ1-2; perhaps TRBD1 as D (5 bases). The CDR3 extends over 10 amino acids. In germline, CDR1 is MDHEN, CDR2 SYDVKM. In DNA form, the CDR3 reads TGTGCCAGCAGTTCGACAGAAGCCTCCTTC. Translating it yields CASSSTEASF.

This clonotype was counted at least ten times. The chain couples TRBV7-6 to TRBJ2-7, with TRBD2 matching 9 bases. V lost 5 bases to trimming and J lost 0 bases; unmatched junction nucleotides: 17. This CDR3 comprises 19 residues. Germline V lookup: CDR1 SGHVS, CDR2 FNYEAQ. CDR3 sequence: CASSGRAGGPVTGSYEQYF. For the CDR3, the DNA is TGTGCCAGCAGCGGGAGGGCGGGAGGGCCAGTTACGGGCTCCTACGAGCAGTACTTC.

This clonotype has ten or more counts. V gene TRBV7-2 combines with J gene TRBJ1-5; D call uncertain. V was shortened by 5 bases and J by 4 bases, with 6 bases between the two germline ends. CDR3 size: 12 residues. From germline, CDR1 is SGHTA and CDR2 FQGNSA. CDR3 amino acids: CASSLENQPQHF. In nucleotides, the CDR3 is TGTGCCAGCAGCCTGGAGAATCAGCCCCAGCATTTT.

A few counts support this clonotype. J is TRBJ1-6 and V is TRBV27; unclear D gene. CDR1 is MNHEY and CDR2 is SMNVEV in the germline V gene (reference sequence). This CDR3 is 16 amino acids long. V was trimmed by 2 bases and J by 10 bases, leaving 18 bases between them. CDR3 nucleotides: TGTGCCAGCAGTTTAGGGGTTCTGACGGGATGGTCACCCCTCCACTTT. Translated, it gives CASSLGVLTGWSPLHF.

The chain combines TRBV20-1 with TRBJ1-3; 9 positions match TRBD1. With V trimmed by 1 base and J by 2 bases, 3 bases remained unmatched. Germline CDR1 DFQATT, CDR2 SNEGSKA (reference sequence). This CDR3 contains 15 residues. The CDR3 coding sequence is TGCAGTGCTAGAGTAGGACAGGGGACTGGAAACACCATATATTTT. It is translated as CSARVGQGTGNTIYF.

V and J are TRBV20-1 and TRBJ2-3, with 10 bases identical to TRBD2. V lost 3 bases to trimming and J lost 2 bases; unmatched junction nucleotides: 5. The length of the CDR3 is 15 residues. Per germline, CDR1 DFQATT and CDR2 SNEGSKA (reference sequence). CDR3 coding DNA: TGCAGTGCTAGGGAACTAGCGGGACCCACAGATACGCAGTATTTT. Amino acids: CSARELAGPTDTQYF.

This clonotype was counted only a few times. V is TRBV7-2 and J is TRBJ2-5; 10 nucleotides agree with TRBD2. V was clipped by 5 bases and J by 5 bases; unmatched bases: 11. Germline-derived CDR1 and CDR2 are SGHTA and FQGNSA. The CDR3 sequence is 16 residues long. Here the CDR3 DNA reads TGTGCCAGCAGCCGTGGGGGACTAGCGAATCGGGAGACCCAGTACTTC. As protein: CASSRGGLANRETQYF.

This clonotype was recorded many times. The chain is built from TRBV6-2 or TRBV6-3 and TRBJ1-1; 7 nucleotides align to TRBD1. V was clipped by 5 bases and J by 1 base; unmatched bases: 7. This CDR3 has 15 amino acids. CDR1 is MNHEY, CDR2 SVGEGT, per germline. This chain's CDR3 is CASSPRDRPNTEAFF. The CDR3 nucleotides read TGTGCCAGCAGTCCACGGGACAGACCGAACACTGAAGCTTTCTTT.

Here the CDR3 DNA reads TGTGCCTGGAGGGGAGGGAGCACTGAAGCTTTCTTT. Protein product: CAWRGGSTEAFF. This rearrangement joins TRBV30 to TRBJ1-1; D not resolved. This CDR3 is 12 amino acids long. Germline V gives CDR1 GTSNPN, CDR2 SVGIG (reference sequence). V gave up 3 bases and J gave up 4 bases, with 9 bases separating them.

Many counts were recorded for this clonotype. The rearrangement uses TRBV7-8 and TRBJ2-7; D perhaps matches TRBD1 (6 bases). Germline V gives CDR1 SGHVS, CDR2 FQNEAQ. The CDR3 extends over 13 amino acids. Between the trimmed V and J ends, which lost 5 bases and 7 bases, there was a span of 15 bases. CDR3 DNA: TGTGCCAGCAGCCCGAGAACAGGGATGGAGCAGTACTTC. The encoded protein is CASSPRTGMEQYF.

This clonotype was seen repeatedly, ten times or more. The chain is built from TRBV7-2 and TRBJ1-4; no clear D gene. V shed 5 bases and J shed 0 bases, with 7 bases lying between them. The V gene's germline CDR1 is SGHTA and CDR2 FQGNSA. The CDR3 is made up of 14 amino acids. The CDR3 protein is CASSRGATNEKLFF. In DNA, the CDR3 is TGTGCCAGCAGCCGGGGAGCAACTAATGAAAAACTGTTTTTT.

Only a few counts were recorded for this clonotype. This rearrangement joins TRBV19 to TRBJ1-4; tentatively, D is TRBD1 (6 bases). The germline gives CDR1 LNHDA, CDR2 SQIVND (reference sequence). Between the trimmed V and J ends, which lost 9 bases and 8 bases, there was a span of 16 bases. The CDR3 length is 13 residues. CDR3 loop: CASHDRRSEKLFF. The DNA for the CDR3 is TGTGCCAGCCATGACAGGCGGTCGGAAAAACTGTTTTTT.